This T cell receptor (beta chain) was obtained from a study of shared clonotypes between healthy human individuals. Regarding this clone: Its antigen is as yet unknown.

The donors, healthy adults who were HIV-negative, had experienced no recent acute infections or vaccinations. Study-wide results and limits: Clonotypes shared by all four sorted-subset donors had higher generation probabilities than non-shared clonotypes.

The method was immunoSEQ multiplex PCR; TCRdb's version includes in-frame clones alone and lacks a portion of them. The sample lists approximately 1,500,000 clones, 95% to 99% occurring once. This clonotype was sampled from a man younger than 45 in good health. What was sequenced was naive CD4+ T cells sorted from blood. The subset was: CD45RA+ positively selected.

In DNA form, the CDR3 reads TGTGCCAGCAGCTGGAGGAGCACCGGGGAGCTGTTTTTT. Its translation: CASSWRSTGELFF. This rearrangement joins TRBV5-4 to TRBJ2-2; TRBD2 is a possible D gene (5 bases). V was shortened by 3 bases and J by 4 bases, with 7 bases between the two germline ends. CDR3 size: 13 residues. Germline CDR1 and CDR2: SGHNT and YYREEE (reference sequence).